This T cell receptor beta chain is drawn from a study of shared clonotypes between healthy human individuals. The table lists this clone with a count of one. Some clones are missing from TCRdb's copy, which holds only in-frame ones; the method was immunoSEQ multiplex PCR. The table has roughly 2.6 million clones, approximately 90% seen once; the top ten hold under 0.15%. The germline V and J ends were trimmed by 8 bases and 2 bases, with 16 bases remaining between them. The CDR3 is 14 residues long. From germline, CDR1 is GTSNPN and CDR2 SVGIG (reference sequence). The sequenced sample consisted of naive CD4+ T cells sorted from blood. Sample subset: CD45RA+ positively selected. The J gene is TRBJ2-1, the V gene TRBV30, with D unresolved. The origin of this receptor is a man younger than 35 in good health. The CDR3 loop reads CALRVSNTYNEQFF. The CDR3 DNA reads as TGTGCCCTCCGGGTCTCGAACACCTACAATGAGCAGTTCTTC.